This T cell receptor beta chain was found in a study of blood T cell repertoires in COVID-19. About the research overall: COVID-19 samples collected from the United States, Italy and Spain covered acute and convalescent phases. PBMCs, B-cell-depleted T cells, or T cells provided the cDNA or gDNA that made up the material.

V dropped 6 bases and J dropped 3; count of bases not matched to a gene: 7. This CDR3 region has 15 residues. Germline CDR1 reads MNHEY; CDR2 reads SMNVEV (reference sequence). How the authors handled the data: Amplification from reference gene primers served as the basis for estimated nucleated cell counts. This table comes from immunoSEQ multiplex PCR, and its TCRdb copy is limited to in-frame clones, with some not included. The V and J calls and the clone size are those of that table, but D and trimming were determined from the DNA. The data show about 180,000 clones, 70% to 90% seen once. V is TRBV27 and J is TRBJ2-1, with 8 bases that match TRBD2. Input material: peripheral blood. This TCR derives from a man in his sixties with acute or convalescent COVID-19. The CDR3 loop reads CASSLGGGHYNEQFF. The CDR3 region has the DNA TGTGCCAGCAGCTTAGGCGGGGGGCACTACAATGAGCAGTTCTTC.